The next 23 T cell receptor beta chains were all read from a single sample in a study of identical twins' blood T cells. TCRdb used MiXCR to reprocess the 5' RACE reads, holding one entry per CDR3 protein. Of 300,000 to 400,000 distinct CDR3 sequences in the sample, over 25% were seen once. Sequencing was done on a sample of PBMCs. These TCRs come from a woman aged 18 to 55 in good health.

This clonotype was observed a handful of times. This rearrangement joins TRBV10-3 to TRBJ1-5; no firm D call. V lost 0 bases and J lost 9, with 18 bases in between. This CDR3 is built from 16 residues. CDR1 and CDR2 from the germline V gene are ENHRY and SYGVKD. CDR3 sequence: CAISESGSTGNRPQHF. CDR3 in DNA: TGTGCCATCAGTGAGTCGGGTTCGACTGGAAACCGGCCCCAGCATTTT.

Concerning this clonotype: Given a much more abundant clone one base away, this may be a read error. The genes are TRBV9 and TRBJ1-2; the D is unclear. CDR1 and CDR2 (germline): SGDLS, YYNGEE. Trimming took 7 bases from V and 7 from J, leaving 17 bases between them. CDR3 length equals 13 residues. This chain's CDR3 is CASGALTLGGYTF. The CDR3 region has the DNA TGTGCCAGCGGCGCCCTAACCCTGGGTGGCTACACCTTC.

V and J are TRBV24-1 and TRBJ2-1; D gene ambiguous. The CDR3 runs 14 residues. Germline CDR1 is KGHDR and CDR2 is SFDVKD. Trimming shortened V by 7 bases and J by 2 bases, and 11 bases separated the two germline ends. The CDR3 nucleotides are TGTGCCACCAGCCGTAGGCCGCCCTACAATGAGCAGTTCTTC. It is translated as CATSRRPPYNEQFF.

V and J are TRBV11-2 and TRBJ1-5; no firm D call. This CDR3 is 12 amino acids long. From germline, CDR1 is SGHAT and CDR2 FQNNGV. The V and J ends lost 1 base and 7 bases respectively, with 5 bases between them. CDR3 nucleotides: TGTGCCAGCAGCTTAGTATTGCAGCCCCAGCATTTT. It is translated as CASSLVLQPQHF.

The V gene is TRBV30, the J gene TRBJ1-4, with D unclear. V was trimmed by 5 bases and J by 0 bases, leaving 22 bases between them. Germline V lookup: CDR1 GTSNPN, CDR2 SVGIG (reference sequence). The CDR3 contains 18 residues. CDR3 nucleotides: TGTGCCTGGCATGATCCCCGAACGAGGGCATCAACTAATGAAAAACTGTTTTTT. Residues: CAWHDPRTRASTNEKLFF.

The chain carries TRBV20-1 and TRBJ1-1; D is undetermined. Germline V gene data show CDR1 as DFQATT and CDR2 as SNEGSKA (reference sequence). The CDR3 runs to 18 residues. Trimming shortened V by 0 bases and J by 0 bases, and 20 bases separated the two germline ends. The CDR3 protein is CSARDHEGRWPMNTEAFF. CDR3 DNA: TGCAGTGCTAGAGATCATGAGGGCAGGTGGCCCATGAACACTGAAGCTTTCTTT.

This clonotype was found a few times. The chain uses TRBV29-1 and TRBJ2-3, with 7 bases fitting TRBD2. The CDR3 contains 14 residues. Looked up from germline, CDR1 is SQVTM and CDR2 is ANQGSEA. In DNA, the CDR3 is TGCAGTGTAAGGGTTGCGGGAGCTACAGATACGCAGTATTTT. Translated, it gives CSVRVAGATDTQYF.

The CDR3 here is CASSPVGISTDTQYF. CDR3 bases: TGTGCCAGCAGCCCCGTAGGCATAAGCACAGATACGCAGTATTTT. This sequence joins TRBV5-6 and TRBJ2-3; D is unclear. This CDR3 contains 15 residues. Trimming left V 4 bases short and J 0 bases short, with 12 bases between. From germline, CDR1 is SGHDT and CDR2 YYEEEE.

The sample holds one count of this clonotype. The chain uses TRBV20-1 and TRBJ2-5; 10 bases match TRBD2. V trimming: 5 bases; J trimming: 5 bases; junction bases outside the gene matches: 20. CDR1 and CDR2 from the germline V gene are DFQATT and SNEGSKA (reference sequence). The CDR3 has 18 amino acids. The CDR3 loop reads CSAVPLAGVERNRETQYF. DNA of the CDR3: TGCAGTGCTGTCCCTCTAGCGGGAGTGGAGCGTAATCGGGAGACCCAGTACTTC.

This clonotype has a count of ten or more. This sequence joins TRBV5-1 and TRBJ2-7; D might be TRBD1 (6 bases). The CDR3 runs to 17 residues. Trimming removed 2 bases at V and 5 bases at J, with 23 bases between. Germline V gives CDR1 SGHRS, CDR2 YFSETQ. CDR3 nucleotide sequence: TGCGCCAGCAGCTTCTATTCTTACGGGACACCTGAGGACGAGCAGTACTTC. It codes for CASSFYSYGTPEDEQYF.

This clonotype has a count of ten or more. V gene TRBV12-3 or TRBV12-4 combines with J gene TRBJ1-1; D gene unclear. V gave up 3 bases and J gave up 2 bases, with 7 bases separating them. The CDR3 extends over 13 amino acids. The CDR3 DNA is TGTGCCAGCAGTTTTCGGATTAACACTGAAGCTTTCTTT. Protein product: CASSFRINTEAFF.

The chain recombines TRBV7-9 with TRBJ1-1; D unclear. CDR1 and CDR2 from the germline V gene are SEHNR and FQNEAQ (reference sequence). V was shortened by 11 bases and J by 5 bases, with 18 bases between the two germline ends. The CDR3 extends over 13 amino acids. The DNA for the CDR3 is TGTGCCGCTAACCCCGGGGTCAGGACTGAAGCTTTCTTT. Its protein product is CAANPGVRTEAFF.

This clonotype was recorded once. This chain joins TRBV20-1 and TRBJ2-2; TRBD1 aligns across 7 bases. CDR1 and CDR2 (germline): DFQATT, SNEGSKA (reference sequence). V was pared by 6 bases and J by 8 bases, with 3 bases of the junction left unmatched. The CDR3 length is 11 residues. This CDR3 is CSADRVGELFF. CDR3 in DNA: TGCAGTGCAGACAGGGTGGGGGAGCTGTTTTTT.

The chain employs TRBV12-3 or TRBV12-4 and TRBJ1-3; TRBD1 aligns across 10 bases. The CDR3 is 15 residues long. V trimming: 5 bases; J trimming: 6 bases; junction bases outside the gene matches: 7. In DNA, the CDR3 is TGTGCCAGCAGTCTGTGGGGGACAGGGGCAAACACCATATATTTT. It encodes CASSLWGTGANTIYF.

This clonotype was observed a few times. The chain employs TRBV3-1 and TRBJ2-7; D gene ambiguous. Germline assignment: CDR1 LGHDT and CDR2 YNNKEL (reference sequence). The CDR3 has 11 residues. V gave up 2 bases and J gave up 5 bases, with 4 bases separating them. CDR3: CASSQLHEQYF. The CDR3 DNA reads as TGTGCCAGCAGCCAACTCCACGAGCAGTACTTC.

This chain connects TRBV6-5 to TRBJ2-7, with 8 bases that match TRBD2. CDR1 is MNHEY, CDR2 SVGAGI, per germline. This CDR3 contains 12 residues. After removal of 8 bases from V and 2 bases from J, the junction contained 2 bases not matched to a gene. CDR3 bases: TGTGCCAGCCGAGCGGGAGCCTACGAGCAGTACTTC. This sequence encodes CASRAGAYEQYF.

In its sample, this clonotype was seen many times. The J gene is TRBJ1-2, the V gene TRBV4-1; no definite D call. The germline CDR1 and CDR2 sequences are MGHRA and YSYEKL. This CDR3 is 13 amino acids long. V shed 3 bases and J shed 7 bases, with 12 bases lying between them. CDR3 region: CASSHRDRGGYTF. The CDR3 DNA is TGCGCCAGCAGCCATCGTGATCGCGGTGGCTACACCTTC.

As concerns this clonotype: One end of the junction is discordant with germline, which a read error may explain. The J gene is TRBJ2-1, the V gene TRBV5-1; weak D call: TRBD2 (5 bases). Germline CDR1 and CDR2: SGHRS and YFSETQ. The CDR3 length is 16 residues. The CDR3 coding sequence is TGCGTCAGCAGCTCCTCCCGGGGAAATATTTACAATGAGCAGTTCTTC. Its protein product is CVSSSSRGNIYNEQFF.

The rearrangement links TRBV7-9 to TRBJ1-1; D is uncertain. Germline V gene lookup returns CDR1 SEHNR and CDR2 FQNEAQ (reference sequence). V lost 5 bases to trimming and J lost 6 bases, with 4 bases between them. This CDR3 is 10 amino acids long. Written as DNA, the CDR3 is TGTGCCAGCAGCGGTCCTGAAGCTTTCTTT. Its protein is CASSGPEAFF.

In this sample, this clonotype turned up a few times. The V gene is TRBV28, the J gene TRBJ2-1; possibly TRBD1 for D (6 bases). Trimming left V 8 bases short and J 5 bases short, with 16 bases between. The V gene's germline CDR1 is MDHEN and CDR2 SYDVKM. This CDR3 has 14 amino acids. The CDR3 DNA reads as TGTGCCAGCGAGAGGACCAGGGGAAACAATGAGCAGTTCTTC. It codes for CASERTRGNNEQFF.

Comment on this clonotype: At one of its ends the junction is not consistent with the germline gene, which may arise from a read error. The CDR3 nucleotides are TGTTCCAGCAGCTTAGAGGTTACGCAGTATTTT. This gives the protein CSSSLEVTQYF. The rearrangement uses TRBV11-2 and TRBJ2-3; D remains unclear. CDR1 is SGHAT, CDR2 FQNNGV, per germline. The CDR3 runs to 11 residues.

The chain is built from TRBV7-9 and TRBJ1-2; D gene unclear. The germline V and J ends were trimmed by 2 bases and 0 bases, with 13 bases remaining between them. The CDR3 loop spans 16 amino acids. Germline CDR1 is SEHNR and CDR2 is FQNEAQ (reference sequence). CDR3 sequence: CASSLKSTVANYGYTF. The CDR3, as DNA: TGTGCCAGCAGCTTAAAATCCACGGTAGCTAACTATGGCTACACCTTC.

This chain connects TRBV7-2 to TRBJ1-5; D is unresolved. Germline V gives CDR1 SGHTA, CDR2 FQGNSA. This CDR3 spans 13 amino acids. The V and J ends lost 1 base and 6 bases respectively, with 7 bases between them. The DNA of the CDR3 is TGTGCCAGCAGCTTAGGAGGGATTCAGCCCCAGCATTTT. Translation: CASSLGGIQPQHF.